The rows below give T cell receptor beta chains drawn from one sample of a study of radiotherapy plus CTLA-4 blockade in lung cancer. Assay: immunoSEQ multiplex PCR; the TCRdb copy retains only in-frame clones and omits some. Here the sample spans about 39,000 clones, nearly 80% being singletons. The specimen was peripheral blood, collected from a patient treated with radiotherapy plus ipilimumab. The receptors shown here come from a human donor with non-small cell lung cancer that progressed on radiotherapy plus ipilimumab. Each CDR3 is given with its conserved first and last residue. A D gene is named only where the DNA matches it firmly. Part of the rows lack a size; the others show once, few, many or a class for expanded clones.

D gene | J gene | CDR3 length | V gene | clone size | CDR3 DNA | CDR3 protein
- | TRBJ1-6 | 14 | TRBV4-2 | few | TGTGCCAGCAGCCAAGACAGGGGAGATTCACCCCTCCACTTT | CASSQDRGDSPLHF
- | TRBJ2-3 | 12 | TRBV18 | - | TGTGCCAGCTCACCCGGGTCAGATACGCAGTATTTT | CASSPGSDTQYF
TRBD2 | TRBJ2-3 | 15 | TRBV7-6 | - | TGTGCCAGCAGCTCCCCAGCGGGGGGGCCAGATACGCAGTATTTT | CASSSPAGGPDTQYF
TRBD2 | TRBJ2-5 | 15 | TRBV28 | - | TGTGCCAGCAGTCCCAGCGGGGGGGCCCAAGAGACCCAGTACTTC | CASSPSGGAQETQYF
TRBD2 | TRBJ2-5 | 13 | TRBV29-1 | - | TGCAGCGTCCATCCTAGCGGGGGGGAGACCCAGTACTTC | CSVHPSGGETQYF
- | TRBJ1-6 | 15 | TRBV5-1 | - | TGCGCCAGCAGCTTGCTGGCAGGGGATAGATCACCCCTCCACTTT | CASSLLAGDRSPLHF
TRBD2 | TRBJ2-3 | 19 | TRBV19 | - | TGTGCCAGTAGTTCGGGGACGGCTAGCGGGGGGGCGGGCACAGATACGCAGTATTTT | CASSSGTASGGAGTDTQYF
TRBD1 | TRBJ1-1 | 14 | TRBV29-1 | once | TGCAGCGGCCGTCGGGGACAGGGGGGCACTGAAGCCTTCTTT | CSGRRGQGGTEAFF
TRBD1 | TRBJ1-4 | 14 | TRBV6-6 | - | TGTGCCAGCAGCCCCAGGGGGCTCGGTGAAAAACTGTTTTTT | CASSPRGLGEKLFF
- | TRBJ2-3 | 16 | TRBV14 | - | TGTGCCAGCAGCCAAGGTGTACTAGTTGAATCAGATACGCAGTATTTT | CASSQGVLVESDTQYF
- | TRBJ2-1 | 12 | TRBV9 | - | TGTGCCAGCAGCCCAAATTACAATGAGCAGTTCTTC | CASSPNYNEQFF
TRBD1 | TRBJ1-2 | 13 | TRBV4-1 | - | TGCGCCAGCAGCCATGACAGGGTTCGCGGCTACACCTTC | CASSHDRVRGYTF
- | TRBJ2-3 | 15 | TRBV11-2 | - | TGTGCCAGCAGCTTACGAGGCGGTAGCACAGATACGCAGTATTTT | CASSLRGGSTDTQYF
- | TRBJ1-3 | 15 | TRBV6-1 | few | TGTGCCAGCAGTGAAAAACCGAATAACAGAAACACCATATATTTT | CASSEKPNNRNTIYF
- | TRBJ2-3 | 15 | TRBV4-2 | - | TGTGCCAGCAGCCAAGACTCGCGGGGTCCAGATACGCAGTATTTT | CASSQDSRGPDTQYF
- | TRBJ2-5 | 13 | TRBV5-1 | few | TGCGCCAGCAGCTTGGCGCAGGTAGAGACCCAGTACTTC | CASSLAQVETQYF
- | TRBJ2-2 | 15 | TRBV5-4 | once | TGTGCCAGCAGCTTGGAGACTGGGAACACCGGGGAGCTGTTTTTT | CASSLETGNTGELFF
TRBD2 | TRBJ2-2 | 15 | TRBV27 | - | TGTGCCAGCAGTCTGCGGGGGGCGAACACCGGGGAGCTGTTTTTT | CASSLRGANTGELFF
- | TRBJ2-6 | 17 | TRBV5-1 | - | TGCGCCAGCAGTACCACTACAGGATCCTCTGGGGCCAACGTCCTGACTTTC | CASSTTTGSSGANVLTF
TRBD1 | TRBJ1-1 | 12 | TRBV10-3 | few | TGTGCCATCAGTACGGGACAGATGGAAGCTTTCTTT | CAISTGQMEAFF
- | TRBJ2-5 | 16 | TRBV5-4 | - | TGTGCCAGCAGCTTCCAACCCGACAGGTACCAAGAGACCCAGTACTTC | CASSFQPDRYQETQYF
TRBD2 | TRBJ2-2 | 17 | TRBV9 | - | TGTGCCAGCAGCGTAGCGAGCGGGGGGCCCCTCCTCGGGGAGCTGTTTTTT | CASSVASGGPLLGELFF
TRBD2 | TRBJ2-3 | 17 | TRBV5-1 | - | TGCGCCAGCAGCGCACCTAGCGGGGGAGCCTCCACAGATACGCAGTATTTT | CASSAPSGGASTDTQYF
TRBD1 | TRBJ2-5 | 15 | TRBV18 | - | TGTGCCAGCTCACCCAGGGGGACCCTGTGGGAGACCCAGTACTTC | CASSPRGTLWETQYF
- | TRBJ1-1 | 13 | TRBV9 | - | TGTGCCAGCAGCGTAGACTGGCAGGGTCTCGCTTTCTTT | CASSVDWQGLAFF
- | TRBJ2-7 | 15 | TRBV7-9 | - | TGTGCCAGCAGCTTAGACCCGTTCAGCTCCTACGAGCAGTACTTC | CASSLDPFSSYEQYF
TRBD1 | TRBJ2-2 | 14 | TRBV6-6 | - | TGTGCCTCCCGCCGGGACAGGGTAGTGGGGGAGCTGTTTTTT | CASRRDRVVGELFF
- | TRBJ1-4 | 15 | TRBV19 | few | TGTGCCAGTAGTGCCAGGACAGACGAGAGGGAAAAACTGTTTTTT | CASSARTDEREKLFF
TRBD1 | TRBJ2-4 | 10 | TRBV10-1 | - | TGCGCCTGCCAGGGGGACATTCAGTACTTC | CACQGDIQYF
- | TRBJ1-6 | 15 | TRBV5-6 | few | TGTGCCAGCAGCTTAGGGGCAGGGCCAAATTCACCCCTCCACTTT | CASSLGAGPNSPLHF
- | TRBJ1-4 | 14 | TRBV6-5 | - | TGTGCCACCTCCTCGGGGGATTATAATGAAAAACTGTTTTTT | CATSSGDYNEKLFF
TRBD2 | TRBJ2-7 | 14 | TRBV4-2 | - | TGTGCCAGCAGCCAAGAAGCGGGGCCCTACGAGCAGTACTTC | CASSQEAGPYEQYF
- | TRBJ2-7 | 10 | TRBV27 | - | TGTGCCAGCGGCCGCTACGAGCAGTACTTC | CASGRYEQYF
- | TRBJ2-5 | 15 | TRBV4-2 | few | TGTGCCAGCAGCCAACTCAGTGGGGGGCAAGAGACCCAGTACTTC | CASSQLSGGQETQYF
- | TRBJ1-5 | 14 | TRBV5-1 | - | TGCGCCAGCAGCCACGGGACTTCCAATCAGCCCCAGCATTTT | CASSHGTSNQPQHF
- | TRBJ1-2 | 14 | TRBV7-3 | - | TGTGCCAGCAGCCCAACAGGGTCATGGTATGGCTACACCTTC | CASSPTGSWYGYTF
TRBD2 | TRBJ2-1 | 15 | TRBV9 | - | TGTGCCAGCAGCGTAGCCGGGGGGGTCTACAATGAGCAGTTCTTC | CASSVAGGVYNEQFF
TRBD1 | TRBJ1-2 | 15 | TRBV28 | - | TGTGCCAGCAGTTCCCCGACAGGGACCGGCTATGGCTACACCTTC | CASSSPTGTGYGYTF
- | TRBJ1-4 | 15 | TRBV4-1 | - | TGCGCCAGCAGGGACACAGGCCCAACTAATGAAAAACTGTTTTTT | CASRDTGPTNEKLFF
TRBD2 | TRBJ2-1 | 16 | TRBV14 | - | TGTGCCAGCAGCCAAGAGCGGCTAGCGGGGAACAATGAGCAGTTCTTC | CASSQERLAGNNEQFF
- | TRBJ1-2 | 14 | TRBV5-8 | - | TGTGCCAGCAGCTTGTCCTCGGCTAACTATGGCTACACCTTC | CASSLSSANYGYTF
TRBD2 | TRBJ2-3 | 16 | TRBV18 | - | TGTGCCAGCTCACCTCAGCGGGGGGGCATCCCAGATACGCAGTATTTT | CASSPQRGGIPDTQYF
- | TRBJ2-1 | 13 | TRBV21-1 | - | TGTGCCAGCAGCAAAGGAGGGGGCGTTGAGCAGTTCTTC | CASSKGGGVEQFF
TRBD1 | TRBJ1-5 | 20 | TRBV4-1 | - | TGCGCCAGCAGCCAAGATTCGTTAGGGACAGGGGATTATAGCAATCAGCCCCAGCATTTT | CASSQDSLGTGDYSNQPQHF
- | TRBJ2-7 | 16 | TRBV9 | - | TGTGCCAGCAGTCCCAGCCTCCGGGACTCCCCCCACGAGCAGTACTTC | CASSPSLRDSPHEQYF
TRBD1 | TRBJ2-5 | 15 | TRBV6-1 | - | TGTGCCAGCAGTGCGGCCGGGACAGGGGGAGAGACCCAGTACTTC | CASSAAGTGGETQYF
- | TRBJ2-1 | 16 | TRBV2 | - | TGTGCCAGCAGTGCTCCGCGGGGGCGCTCCTACAATGAGCAGTTCTTC | CASSAPRGRSYNEQFF
- | TRBJ2-7 | 13 | TRBV10-3 | - | TGTGCCATCACCTTGACAGGAACCTACGAGCAGTACTTC | CAITLTGTYEQYF
TRBD1 | TRBJ1-2 | 12 | TRBV5-4 | once | TGTGCCAGCAGCCAAAGGGACAGCGGCTACACCTTC | CASSQRDSGYTF
- | TRBJ2-7 | 16 | TRBV7-8 | once | TGTGCCAGCAGCTTACGAGAGGTGCGGGGAACCTACGAGCAGTACTTC | CASSLREVRGTYEQYF
TRBD1 | TRBJ1-2 | 14 | TRBV5-4 | - | TGTGCCAGCAGCTTGGGACAGGGGTACTATGGCTACACCTTC | CASSLGQGYYGYTF
- | TRBJ2-7 | 14 | TRBV18 | - | TGTGCCAGCTCACCAAGAACACAGGCCTACGAGCAGTACTTC | CASSPRTQAYEQYF
- | TRBJ1-1 | 16 | TRBV7-6 | - | TGTGCCAGCAGTCAATTCCAGGTTGGGGAGGAAAATGAAGCTTTCTTT | CASSQFQVGEENEAFF
- | TRBJ2-3 | 15 | TRBV7-9 | - | TGTGCCAGCAGCCTTAAGGGGGATGGAGCAGATACGCAGTATTTT | CASSLKGDGADTQYF
TRBD1 | TRBJ1-1 | 15 | TRBV5-6 | few | TGTGCCAGCAGCTTGGAGCCCACAGGGGTTGGTGAAGCTTTCTTT | CASSLEPTGVGEAFF
- | TRBJ2-3 | 15 | TRBV5-1 | once | TGCGCCAGCAGCTTGGGAGGGACTGGCACAGATACGCAGTATTTT | CASSLGGTGTDTQYF
TRBD1 | TRBJ1-1 | 13 | TRBV18 | - | TGTGCCAGCTCACTAGACAGGGGGACTGAAGCTTTCTTT | CASSLDRGTEAFF
- | TRBJ2-7 | 14 | TRBV4-1 | - | TGCGCCAGCAGCCAAGCTGACAGGACATACGAGCAGTACTTC | CASSQADRTYEQYF
TRBD1 | TRBJ1-2 | 15 | TRBV28 | few | TGTGCCAGCAGTCTATACAGGGGGTGGTACTATGGCTACACCTTC | CASSLYRGWYYGYTF
TRBD2 | TRBJ2-3 | 16 | TRBV5-6 | - | TGTGCCAGCATCCTTTATTCGGGAGGTAACACAGATACGCAGTATTTT | CASILYSGGNTDTQYF